The next 18 T cell receptor beta chains were all read from a single sample in a study of glioma-infiltrating T cells after dendritic cell vaccination. This table comes from immunoSEQ multiplex PCR, and its TCRdb copy is limited to in-frame clones, with some not included. The top ten hold about 8% of the sample, which has about 38,000 clones, about 80% seen once. Sequenced here: blood, sampled before dendritic cell vaccination. The receptors were gathered from a human donor with glioblastoma.

This chain connects TRBV6-5 to TRBJ2-3; TRBD1 is a possible D gene (5 bases). V was cut by 0 bases and J by 10 bases, with 11 bases left in between. Germline loops: CDR1 MNHEY, CDR2 SVGAGI. The CDR3 spans 13 residues. The CDR3 nucleotides read TGTGCCAGCAGTTACTCTCGGCAGACAGCGCAGTATTTT. Its protein is CASSYSRQTAQYF.

The chain couples TRBV2 to TRBJ1-6; the match to TRBD1 covers 9 bases. The CDR3 loop spans 14 amino acids. Germline trimming cut 6 bases from V and 6 bases from J; bases unmatched to any gene: 3. CDR1 is SNHLY, CDR2 FYNNEI, per germline. CDR3 bases: TGTGCCAGCAGCAAGGACAGGGGTAATTCACCCCTCCACTTT. Translation: CASSKDRGNSPLHF.

CDR3 amino acids: CAWSVQWNEQFF. The CDR3 coding sequence is TGTGCCTGGAGTGTACAATGGAATGAGCAGTTCTTC. J is TRBJ2-1 and V is TRBV30; D unclear. Trimming removed 0 bases from V and 7 bases from J, with 7 bases in between. The CDR3 contains 12 residues. Looked up from germline, CDR1 is GTSNPN and CDR2 is SVGIG (reference sequence).

The rearrangement links TRBV9 to TRBJ2-3, with a tentative D call TRBD1 (5 bases). Germline lookup yields CDR1 SGDLS and CDR2 YYNGEE. CDR3 length equals 16 residues. V lost 1 base, J lost 0 bases, and 12 bases lay in between. This CDR3 reads CASSVNSRGSTDTQYF. The CDR3 DNA is TGTGCCAGCAGCGTAAATAGTAGGGGAAGCACAGATACGCAGTATTTT.

The table lists this clone with a count of one. The same CDR3 is also encoded by other DNA sequences in this sample. The chain employs TRBV19 and TRBJ1-6; a possible D gene is TRBD1 (5 bases). CDR1 is LNHDA and CDR2 is SQIVND in the germline V gene (reference sequence). CDR3 size: 15 residues. V lost 4 bases to trimming and J lost 10 bases, with 17 bases between them. The CDR3 sequence: CASSTEVGEDSPLHF. DNA of the CDR3: TGTGCCAGTAGTACAGAGGTGGGGGAGGACTCACCCCTCCACTTT.

This clone has more than one count but fewer than ten. The chain employs TRBV4-3 and TRBJ2-1; the match to TRBD2 covers 10 bases. This CDR3 is 15 amino acids long. Germline-derived CDR1 and CDR2 are LGHNA and YSLEER. The ends lost 4 bases at V and 0 bases at J; junction bases unmatched: 0. CDR3 protein: CASSLAGGSYNEQFF. Here the CDR3 DNA reads TGCGCCAGCAGCCTAGCGGGGGGCTCCTACAATGAGCAGTTCTTC.

This clone was recorded once. V is TRBV29-1 and J is TRBJ2-1; weak D call: TRBD1 (5 bases). The germline V and J ends were trimmed by 2 bases and 7 bases, with 18 bases remaining between them. CDR1 and CDR2 from the germline V gene are SQVTM and ANQGSEA. CDR3 length: 15 residues. Here the CDR3 DNA reads TGCAGCGTTGAAAATGTCCAGGGAAATTTGAATGAGCAGTTCTTC. Amino acids: CSVENVQGNLNEQFF.

This clone appeared a few times. DNA for the CDR3: TGCGCCAGCAGCCAAGATGTCAGGGCAGAAAAACTGTTTTTT. This sequence encodes CASSQDVRAEKLFF. V is TRBV4-3 and J is TRBJ1-4, with D tentatively TRBD1 (5 bases). The CDR3 is made up of 14 amino acids. V was clipped by 0 bases and J by 8 bases, with 10 bases between them. Germline V gene data show CDR1 as LGHNA and CDR2 as YSLEER.

Only a few counts were recorded for this clone. The chain is built from TRBV6-5 and TRBJ1-4; D is possibly TRBD1 (6 bases). The CDR3 consists of 14 residues. V lost 6 bases and J 8 bases, leaving 16 bases between the germline ends. Per the germline V gene, CDR1 is MNHEY and CDR2 is SVGAGI. Here the CDR3 DNA reads TGTGCCAGCAGCGTTGACAGGATGGGGGAAAAACTGTTTTTT. As protein: CASSVDRMGEKLFF.

The chain joins TRBV11-2 to TRBJ2-1, with TRBD2 matching 13 bases. CDR1 and CDR2 (germline): SGHAT, FQNNGV. This CDR3 spans 19 amino acids. The V and J ends lost 3 bases and 8 bases, in that order; junction bases with no gene match: 16. CDR3 region: CASSFLVLVGLAGVDEQFF. CDR3 nucleotide sequence: TGTGCCAGCAGCTTCCTTGTCTTGGTCGGACTAGCGGGGGTTGATGAGCAGTTCTTC.

A few counts support this clone. V and J are TRBV5-4 and TRBJ2-7, with a tentative D call TRBD1 (6 bases). The CDR3 has 15 amino acids. The germline gives CDR1 SGHNT, CDR2 YYREEE (reference sequence). V lost 0 bases, J lost 1 base, and 11 bases lay in between. The CDR3 DNA is TGTGCCAGCAGCTTGGAACAGGGAAGATCCTACGAGCAGTACTTC. This translates into CASSLEQGRSYEQYF.

The V gene is TRBV12-5, the J gene TRBJ2-2, with a tentative D call TRBD1 (5 bases). The CDR3 contains 16 residues. With 1 base removed from V and 1 base from J, the gap between germline ends came to 10 bases. Per the germline V gene, CDR1 is LGHNT and CDR2 is FRNRAP. In nucleotides, the CDR3 is TGTGCTAGTGGTTTGGCCCCCACAGGGAACACCGGGGAGCTGTTTTTT. Translation gives CASGLAPTGNTGELFF. Using reference TRBV12-5 and TRBJ2-2 for the parts outside the CDR3, the full variable domain is DARVTQTPRHKVTEMGQEVTMRCQPILGHNTVFWYRQTMMQGLELLAYFRNRAPLDDSGMPKDRFSAEMPDATLATLKIQPSEPRDSAVYFCASGLAPTGNTGELFFGEGSRLTVL.

The J gene is TRBJ2-2, the V gene TRBV7-3, with D perhaps matching TRBD1 (5 bases). Per the germline V gene, CDR1 is SGHTA and CDR2 is FQGTGA. Between the trimmed V and J ends, which lost 4 bases and 0 bases, there was a span of 15 bases. This CDR3 region has 17 residues. The CDR3 loop reads CASSSVQGPTNTGELFF. The CDR3 region has the DNA TGTGCCAGCAGCTCGGTCCAGGGTCCGACGAACACCGGGGAGCTGTTTTTT.

The rearrangement joins TRBV9 to TRBJ1-1; no clear D gene. CDR1 and CDR2 from the germline V gene are SGDLS and YYNGEE. CDR3 length: 12 residues. Trimming removed 4 bases at V and 6 bases at J, with 10 bases between. The CDR3 bases are TGTGCCAGCAGCCGAGATTATTCTGAAGCTTTCTTT. Encoded protein: CASSRDYSEAFF.

The chain joins TRBV5-8 to TRBJ2-3, with D perhaps TRBD2 (6 bases). Trimming cost V 5 bases and J 3 bases, with 19 bases left between them. The germline V gene has CDR1 SGHTS and CDR2 YDEGEE. The CDR3 consists of 16 residues. CDR3 in DNA: TGTGCCAGCAGATTCGGGGTAAACGCGGGAACAGATACGCAGTATTTT. Translated: CASRFGVNAGTDTQYF.

This clone was observed once. The chain links TRBV9 to TRBJ2-1, with D perhaps TRBD1 (6 bases). The CDR3 totals 13 residues. Trimming removed 2 bases at V and 6 bases at J, with 9 bases between. Germline CDR1 SGDLS, CDR2 YYNGEE. This CDR3 reads CASSVDRTNEQFF. CDR3 DNA: TGTGCCAGCAGCGTCGACAGGACCAATGAGCAGTTCTTC.

The V call is TRBV6-6, the J call TRBJ1-1; TRBD1 is a possible D gene (6 bases). The V end was cut by 10 bases, the J end by 5 bases, with 17 bases between. Germline CDR1 and CDR2: MNHNY and SVGAGI (reference sequence). The CDR3 is 13 residues long. CDR3 sequence (DNA): TGTGCCACAACCGCAGGGGTCATAACTGAAGCTTTCTTT. Translation gives CATTAGVITEAFF.

This chain links TRBV10-3 with TRBJ1-2; 10 bases agree with TRBD1. With V trimmed by 6 bases and J by 6 bases, 22 bases remained unmatched. The CDR3 runs 19 residues. Germline CDR1 reads ENHRY; CDR2 reads SYGVKD. CDR3 bases: TGTGCCATCAGGTTTCAAAGCCCGGGACAGGGGCGCCGGGAGGATGGCTACACCTTC. Its translation: CAIRFQSPGQGRREDGYTF.